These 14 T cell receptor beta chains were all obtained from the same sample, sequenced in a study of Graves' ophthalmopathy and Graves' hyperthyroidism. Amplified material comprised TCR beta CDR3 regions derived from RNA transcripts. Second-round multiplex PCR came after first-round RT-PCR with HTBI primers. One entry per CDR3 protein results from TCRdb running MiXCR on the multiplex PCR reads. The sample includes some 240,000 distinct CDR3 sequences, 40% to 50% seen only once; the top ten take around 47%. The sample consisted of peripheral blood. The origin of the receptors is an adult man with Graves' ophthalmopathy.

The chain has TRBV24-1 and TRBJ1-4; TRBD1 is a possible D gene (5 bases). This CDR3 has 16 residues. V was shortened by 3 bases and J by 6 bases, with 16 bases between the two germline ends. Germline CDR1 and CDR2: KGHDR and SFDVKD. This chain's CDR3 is CATSDPGQGEDEKLFF. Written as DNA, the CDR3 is TGTGCCACCAGTGATCCCGGGCAGGGTGAGGATGAAAAACTGTTTTTT.

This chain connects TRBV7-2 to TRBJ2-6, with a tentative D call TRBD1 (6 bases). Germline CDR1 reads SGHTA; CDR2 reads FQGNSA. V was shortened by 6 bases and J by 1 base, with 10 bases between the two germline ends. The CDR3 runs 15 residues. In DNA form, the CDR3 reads TGTGCCAGCAGTCCCGGGACATCTGGGGCCAACGTCCTGACTTTC. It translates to CASSPGTSGANVLTF.

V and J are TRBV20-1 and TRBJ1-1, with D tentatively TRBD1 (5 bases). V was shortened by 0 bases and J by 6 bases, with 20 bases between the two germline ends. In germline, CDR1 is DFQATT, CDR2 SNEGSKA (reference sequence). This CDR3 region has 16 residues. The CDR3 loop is CSAREVGRGDGPEAFF. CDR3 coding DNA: TGCAGTGCTAGAGAAGTCGGGCGAGGGGATGGCCCTGAAGCTTTCTTT.

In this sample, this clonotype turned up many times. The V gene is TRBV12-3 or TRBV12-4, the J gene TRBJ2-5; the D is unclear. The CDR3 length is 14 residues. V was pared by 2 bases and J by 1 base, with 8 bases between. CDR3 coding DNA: TGTGCCAGCAGTTTACCTGACACCCAAGAGACCCAGTACTTC. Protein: CASSLPDTQETQYF.

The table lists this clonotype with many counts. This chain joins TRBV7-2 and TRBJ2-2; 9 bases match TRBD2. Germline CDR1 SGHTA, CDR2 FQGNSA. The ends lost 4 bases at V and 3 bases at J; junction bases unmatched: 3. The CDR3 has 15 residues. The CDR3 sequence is CASSSGLAYTGELFF. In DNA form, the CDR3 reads TGTGCCAGCAGCTCGGGACTAGCATACACCGGGGAGCTGTTTTTT.

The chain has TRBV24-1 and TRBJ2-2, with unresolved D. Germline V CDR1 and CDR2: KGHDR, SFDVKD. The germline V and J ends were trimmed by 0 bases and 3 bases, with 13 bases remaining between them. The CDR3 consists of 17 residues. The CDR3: CATSDLTPGLDTGELFF. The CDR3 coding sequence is TGTGCCACCAGTGATTTGACACCGGGCCTAGACACCGGGGAGCTGTTTTTT.

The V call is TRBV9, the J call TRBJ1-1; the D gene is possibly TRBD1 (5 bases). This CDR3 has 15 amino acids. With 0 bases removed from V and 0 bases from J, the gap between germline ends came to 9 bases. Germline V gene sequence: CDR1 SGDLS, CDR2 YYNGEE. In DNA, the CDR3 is TGTGCCAGCAGCGTAGGGGGCGGAATGAACACTGAAGCTTTCTTT. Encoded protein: CASSVGGGMNTEAFF.

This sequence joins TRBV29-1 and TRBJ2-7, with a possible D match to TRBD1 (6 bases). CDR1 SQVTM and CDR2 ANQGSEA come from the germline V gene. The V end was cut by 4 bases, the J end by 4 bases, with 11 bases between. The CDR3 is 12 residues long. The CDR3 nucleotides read TGCAGCGTTGTTCAGGGGCGGTACGAGCAGTACTTC. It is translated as CSVVQGRYEQYF.

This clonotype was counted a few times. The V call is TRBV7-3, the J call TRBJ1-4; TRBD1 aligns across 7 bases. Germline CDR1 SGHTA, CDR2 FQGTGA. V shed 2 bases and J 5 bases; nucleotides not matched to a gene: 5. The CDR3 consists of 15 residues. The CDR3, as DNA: TGTGCCAGCAGCTTACAGGGGGGGCAGAATGAAAAACTGTTTTTT. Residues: CASSLQGGQNEKLFF.

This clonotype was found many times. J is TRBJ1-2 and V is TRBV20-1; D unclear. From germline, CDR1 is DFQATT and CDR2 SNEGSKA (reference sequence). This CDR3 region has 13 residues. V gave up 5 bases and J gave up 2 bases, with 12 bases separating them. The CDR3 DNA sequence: TGCAGTGCTGCCCCCTCCAGGAACTATGGCTACACCTTC. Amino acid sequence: CSAAPSRNYGYTF.

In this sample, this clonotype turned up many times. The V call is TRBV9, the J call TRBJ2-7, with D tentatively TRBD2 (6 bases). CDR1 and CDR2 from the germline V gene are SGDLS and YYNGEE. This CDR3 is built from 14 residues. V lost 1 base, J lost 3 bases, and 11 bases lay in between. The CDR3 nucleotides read TGTGCCAGCAGCGTACACCAGGAGGGCTACGAGCAGTACTTC. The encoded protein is CASSVHQEGYEQYF.

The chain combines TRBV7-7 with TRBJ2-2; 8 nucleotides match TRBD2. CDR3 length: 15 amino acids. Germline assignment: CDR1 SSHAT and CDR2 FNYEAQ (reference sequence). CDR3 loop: CASQNGGADTGELFF. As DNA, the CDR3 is TGTGCTAGCCAAAACGGGGGGGCTGACACCGGGGAGCTGTTTTTT.

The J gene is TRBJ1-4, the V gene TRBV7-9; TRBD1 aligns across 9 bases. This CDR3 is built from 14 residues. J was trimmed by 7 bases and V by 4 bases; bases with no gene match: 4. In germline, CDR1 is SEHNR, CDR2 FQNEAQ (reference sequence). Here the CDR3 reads CASSSGTGTEKLFF. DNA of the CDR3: TGTGCCAGCAGCTCCGGGACAGGGACTGAAAAACTGTTTTTT.

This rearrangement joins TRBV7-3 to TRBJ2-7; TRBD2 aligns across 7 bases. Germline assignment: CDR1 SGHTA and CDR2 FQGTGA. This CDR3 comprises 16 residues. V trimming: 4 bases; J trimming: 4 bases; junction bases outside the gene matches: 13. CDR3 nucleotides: TGTGCCAGCAGCTCCATTGGGGGGGGTGGAAGGTACGAGCAGTACTTC. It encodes CASSSIGGGGRYEQYF.